This T cell receptor (beta chain) is from a study of T-cell memory formation after mild COVID-19. TCRdb redid the calling of the 5' RACE reads with MiXCR, one entry per CDR3 protein. The sample lists about 130,000 distinct CDR3 sequences; about 18% were seen once. Comments on this clonotype: No antigen is known for it.

General study results and limits: Among contracting clones, CD4+ were mainly CM/EM and CD8+ enriched in EMRA.

J gave up 1 base and V 4 bases, and 4 bases lay outside the gene matches. CDR3 size: 16 residues. V usage is TRBV12-3 or TRBV12-4 and J usage is TRBJ2-2, with TRBD2 matching 9 bases. Source material: PBMCs or a T cell subset sorted from them (not recorded which). The TCR originated in a man between 18 and 35 years old who had mild COVID-19 (a few samples of this study predate the infection). Cell type and time point are not known. The CDR3 nucleotides are TGTGCCAGCAGTTACCATAGCGGGGGGAACACCGGGGAGCTGTTTTTT. It translates to CASSYHSGGNTGELFF.